This is a list of T cell receptor beta chains from one sample in a study of CD8+CD57+ T cells in acquired aplastic anemia. TCRdb ran MiXCR on the reads and lists one entry per CDR3 protein. The sample yields about 180,000 distinct CDR3 sequences, about 47% seen once. The sample consisted of sorted CD4+, CD8+, or CD8+CD57+ T cells (not recorded which) from PBMCs. All receptors come from a human donor in good health. The CDR3 runs from the conserved cysteine through the conserved F or W. Fields, in order: V gene, clone size, J gene, D gene, CDR3 protein, CDR3 DNA. The D gene is left open where the match is weak. Clone size is shown for a subset of rows, as once, few, many or a class of expanded clone.

TRBV24-1	NA	TRBJ2-3	NA	CATSAALQGRDTQYF	TGTGCCACCAGTGCTGCCCTCCAGGGAAGAGATACGCAGTATTTT
TRBV7-2	many	TRBJ1-1	NA	CASTPLVWEGTEAFF	TGTGCCAGCACCCCTCTCGTATGGGAAGGGACTGAAGCTTTCTTT
TRBV6-1	many	TRBJ1-6	TRBD1	CASTVGQGGSPLHF	TGTGCCAGCACCGTGGGACAGGGTGGTTCACCCCTCCACTTT
TRBV9	NA	TRBJ1-2	NA	CASSVGRRVTF	TGTGCCAGCAGCGTAGGTCGACGGGTCACCTTC
TRBV5-1	NA	TRBJ2-2	TRBD2	CASSPGGYGELFF	TGCGCCAGCAGTCCGGGAGGTTACGGGGAGCTGTTTTTT
TRBV10-3	few	TRBJ2-7	NA	CAAALAVEYEQYF	TGTGCCGCAGCGTTGGCGGTAGAGTACGAGCAGTACTTC
TRBV5-6	many	TRBJ2-3	TRBD2	CASSLLSTSSGTDTQYF	TGTGCCAGCAGCTTGTTATCGACTAGCTCAGGGACAGATACGCAGTATTTT
TRBV29-1	NA	TRBJ1-5	NA	CSGGERNQPQHF	TGCAGCGGAGGGGAGCGGAATCAGCCCCAGCATTTT
TRBV20-1	many	TRBJ1-2	NA	CSASSFQPAPYGYTF	TGCAGTGCTAGTTCTTTCCAGCCAGCGCCCTATGGCTACACCTTC
TRBV19	many	TRBJ2-3	NA	CATRGSDTDTQYF	TGTGCCACTCGGGGGTCTGACACAGATACGCAGTATTTT
TRBV12-3/TRBV12-4	NA	TRBJ2-5	TRBD1	CASSGDRGRVGETQYF	TGTGCCAGCAGCGGAGACAGGGGGCGAGTCGGGGAGACCCAGTACTTT
TRBV7-6	NA	TRBJ1-1	TRBD1	CAGRQGTEAFF	TGTGCCGGGCGACAGGGTACTGAAGCTTTCTTT
TRBV19	NA	TRBJ2-7	TRBD1	CASSKKPGQNYEQYF	TGTGCCAGTAGTAAGAAGCCGGGACAGAACTACGAGCAGTACTTC
TRBV5-4	NA	TRBJ2-5	TRBD2	CASSSRGIQETQYF	TGTGCCAGCTCTTCGCGGGGGATTCAAGAGACCCAGTACTTC
TRBV14	NA	TRBJ2-1	NA	CASSPRRNEQFF	TGTGCCAGCAGCCCCCGTCGCAATGAGCAGTTCTTC
TRBV11-1	NA	TRBJ2-3	NA	CASSQERQCTDTQYF	TGTGCCAGCAGCCAAGAGCGACAGTGCACAGATACGCAGTATTTT
TRBV5-1	NA	TRBJ2-1	TRBD2	CASRTPSGRGSYNEQFF	TGCGCCAGCAGAACCCCTAGCGGGAGGGGCTCCTACAATGAGCAGTTCTTC
TRBV11-1	NA	TRBJ2-7	NA	CASSTMTGGGSYEQYF	TGTGCCAGCAGCACAATGACAGGCGGGGGCTCCTACGAGCAGTACTTC
TRBV28	many	TRBJ2-5	TRBD2	CASSLGGSETQYF	TGTGCCAGCAGTTTAGGCGGGAGTGAGACCCAGTACTTC
TRBV29-1	few	TRBJ2-7	TRBD2	CSVDLSSGEGPYEQYF	TGCAGCGTTGATCTCTCTAGCGGGGAAGGTCCTTACGAGCAGTACTTC
TRBV19	many	TRBJ1-2	TRBD1	CASREGQGARGYTF	TGTGCCAGTAGAGAGGGACAGGGGGCGCGAGGCTACACCTTC
TRBV5-6	few	TRBJ2-1	TRBD2	CASTPWTSGRAPYNEQFF	TGTGCCAGCACCCCCTGGACTAGCGGGAGGGCCCCCTACAATGAGCAGTTCTTC
TRBV9	NA	TRBJ1-6	NA	CASSPLGQSSSYNSPLHF	TGTGCCAGCAGCCCATTAGGACAGTCAAGCTCCTATAATTCACCCCTCCACTTT
TRBV25-1	NA	TRBJ2-1	TRBD2	CASSESGGLDEQFF	TGTGCCAGCAGTGAATCTGGGGGACTAGATGAGCAGTTCTTC
TRBV12-5	few	TRBJ2-1	TRBD1	CASGLAQTGTLSYNEQFF	TGTGCTAGTGGTTTGGCTCAGACAGGGACCCTCTCCTACAATGAGCAGTTCTTC